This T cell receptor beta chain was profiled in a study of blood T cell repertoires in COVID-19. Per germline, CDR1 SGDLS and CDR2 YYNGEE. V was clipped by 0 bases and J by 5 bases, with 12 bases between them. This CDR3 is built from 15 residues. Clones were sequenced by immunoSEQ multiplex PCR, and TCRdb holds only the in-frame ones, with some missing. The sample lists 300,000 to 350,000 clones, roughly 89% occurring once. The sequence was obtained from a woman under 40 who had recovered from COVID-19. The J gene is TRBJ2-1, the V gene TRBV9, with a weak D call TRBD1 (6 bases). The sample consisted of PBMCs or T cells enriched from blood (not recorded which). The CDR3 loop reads CASSVVGASHNEQFF. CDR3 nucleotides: TGTGCCAGCAGCGTAGTGGGGGCTAGCCACAATGAGCAGTTCTTC.